A selection of T cell receptor beta chains follows, all from one sample in a study of T cell responses to AZD1222 COVID-19 vaccine. Libraries were prepared by immunoSEQ multiplex PCR; TCRdb keeps only in-frame clonotypes and omits some of them. The sample has about 56,000 clones, over 80% seen once; the top ten hold approximately 14%. Sample: peripheral blood, taken on day 0 of AZD1222 vaccination. These receptors all come from an adult in good health. CDR3s include the opening cysteine and the closing phenylalanine or tryptophan. The D gene is left open where the match is weak. Clone size appears in some rows only: once, few, many, or a class for an expanded clone.

D,size,V,length,J,CDR3,DNA
-,once,TRBV7-8,16,TRBJ2-3,CASSPDPGRSTDTQYF,TGTGCCAGCAGCCCCGACCCGGGAAGAAGCACAGATACGCAGTATTTT
-,once,TRBV20-1,11,TRBJ2-1,CSAGEGDEQFF,TGCAGTGCTGGCGAGGGGGATGAGCAGTTCTTC
-,-,TRBV9,14,TRBJ2-3,CASSLGTLTDTQYF,TGTGCCAGCAGCCTCGGGACTCTCACAGATACGCAGTATTTT
TRBD2,-,TRBV7-9,15,TRBJ2-7,CASSSRREAHYEQYF,TGTGCCAGCAGCTCAAGGCGGGAGGCCCACTACGAGCAGTACTTC
TRBD1,-,TRBV5-6,17,TRBJ2-5,CASSSSRDRGGLETQYF,TGTGCCAGCAGCTCGTCCCGGGACAGGGGCGGTTTGGAGACCCAGTACTTC
-,-,TRBV7-2,16,TRBJ1-5,CASSLESGFSNQPQHF,TGTGCCAGCAGCTTAGAGTCAGGTTTTAGCAATCAGCCCCAGCATTTT
-,-,TRBV3-1/TRBV3-2,13,TRBJ2-7,CASSQDLGSEQYF,TGTGCCAGCAGCCAAGATTTGGGAAGCGAGCAGTACTTC
-,-,TRBV2,15,TRBJ2-1,CASSGGGGKGNEQFF,TGTGCCAGCAGCGGCGGTGGCGGCAAAGGCAATGAGCAGTTCTTC
-,-,TRBV19,11,TRBJ2-7,CASSNIYEQYF,TGTGCCAGTAGTAATATCTACGAGCAGTACTTC
TRBD1,-,TRBV19,15,TRBJ1-4,CASSPDRGRGEKLFF,TGTGCCAGTAGTCCGGACAGGGGACGAGGGGAAAAACTGTTTTTT
-,-,TRBV27,15,TRBJ2-7,CASSLHRVSSYEQYF,TGTGCCAGCAGTTTACACAGGGTGAGCTCCTACGAGCAGTACTTC
TRBD1,few,TRBV25-1,13,TRBJ1-1,CASRGGTGIEAFF,TGTGCCAGCAGGGGGGGGACAGGAATTGAAGCTTTCTTT
-,-,TRBV12-3/TRBV12-4,13,TRBJ2-1,CASSFGLTNEQFF,TGTGCCAGCAGTTTTGGACTCACCAATGAGCAGTTCTTC
TRBD2,-,TRBV5-5,16,TRBJ2-5,CASSPQTSGSWETQYF,TGTGCCAGCAGCCCACAGACTAGCGGGAGCTGGGAGACCCAGTACTTC
-,-,TRBV11-1,13,TRBJ1-1,CASSRVLNTEAFF,TGTGCCAGCAGCCGGGTCCTGAACACTGAAGCTTTCTTT
-,few,TRBV6-6,14,TRBJ1-1,CASSYDRRNTEAFF,TGTGCCAGCAGTTACGACAGGAGGAACACTGAAGCTTTCTTT
-,-,TRBV6-5,16,TRBJ1-6,CASSYRGPRIGSPLHF,TGTGCCAGCAGTTACCGGGGGCCCCGCATTGGTTCACCCCTCCACTTT
TRBD1,-,TRBV4-2,16,TRBJ2-2,CASSQVRDSGTGELFF,TGTGCCAGCAGCCAAGTCCGGGACAGCGGCACCGGGGAGCTGTTTTTT
TRBD1,-,TRBV7-9,14,TRBJ1-1,CASRPTGMNTEAFF,TGTGCCAGCAGACCGACAGGGATGAACACTGAAGCTTTCTTT
TRBD2,once,TRBV14,16,TRBJ2-3,CASSQDRGTSADTQYF,TGTGCCAGCAGCCAAGATCGGGGGACTAGCGCAGATACGCAGTATTTT
-,-,TRBV7-2,14,TRBJ2-7,CASSLLPEGNEQYF,TGTGCCAGCAGCCTGCTTCCGGAGGGAAACGAGCAGTACTTC
TRBD1,once,TRBV29-1,16,TRBJ2-6,CSVRQGVGSGANVLTF,TGCAGCGTCAGACAGGGAGTAGGCTCTGGGGCCAACGTCCTGACTTTC
TRBD2,-,TRBV5-1,15,TRBJ2-2,CASSSQTSAAGELFF,TGCGCCAGCAGCTCCCAAACTAGCGCAGCCGGGGAGCTGTTTTTT
TRBD2,-,TRBV20-1,14,TRBJ2-2,CSASFSGITGELFF,TGCAGTGCTAGTTTTAGCGGGATCACCGGGGAGCTGTTTTTT
TRBD2,-,TRBV5-1,16,TRBJ2-1,CASSLGTGGPYNEQFF,TGCGCCAGCAGCTTGGGAACGGGAGGGCCCTACAATGAGCAGTTCTTC
TRBD2,-,TRBV12-5,16,TRBJ2-3,CASGLDPLASGGTQYF,TGTGCTAGTGGTTTGGACCCCCTTGCTAGCGGAGGTACGCAGTATTTT
-,-,TRBV5-4,15,TRBJ1-6,CASSSSRQINSPLHF,TGTGCCAGCAGCTCGTCGAGGCAGATAAATTCACCCCTCCACTTT
TRBD2,-,TRBV6-5,14,TRBJ2-1,CASSLWTSTNEQFF,TGTGCCAGCAGCTTATGGACTAGCACCAATGAGCAGTTCTTC
-,-,TRBV19,14,TRBJ2-7,CASSIAGSSYEQYF,TGTGCCAGTAGTATAGCGGGCAGCTCCTACGAGCAGTACTTC
-,-,TRBV30,18,TRBJ2-1,CALGRAYSSYLINNEQFF,TGTGCCTTAGGGCGAGCCTACTCTAGCTATCTTATTAACAATGAGCAGTTCTTC
-,-,TRBV5-1,14,TRBJ1-2,CASSLGSPNYGYTF,TGCGCCAGCAGCTTGGGGAGCCCCAACTATGGCTACACCTTC
-,-,TRBV5-4,17,TRBJ2-2,CASSLLRLQGGTGELFF,TGTGCCAGCAGCTTGTTAAGATTACAGGGAGGCACCGGGGAGCTGTTTTTT
-,-,TRBV11-3,14,TRBJ2-5,CASSPHRSAETQYF,TGTGCCAGCAGCCCCCACAGGTCCGCAGAGACCCAGTACTTC
TRBD1,-,TRBV7-8,14,TRBJ1-1,CASSLHGTGNIAFF,TGTGCCAGCAGCCTACACGGGACAGGGAACATAGCTTTCTTT
TRBD2,-,TRBV30,16,TRBJ2-5,CAWRGAGADPGGAQYF,TGTGCCTGGAGAGGGGCGGGAGCAGACCCAGGCGGTGCCCAGTACTTC
TRBD1,-,TRBV7-2,14,TRBJ2-5,CASSFDRGQETQYF,TGTGCCAGCAGCTTCGACAGGGGGCAAGAGACCCAGTACTTC
TRBD2,-,TRBV2,16,TRBJ2-1,CASSARGSGSYNEQFF,TGTGCCAGCAGCGCGCGGGGTAGCGGGAGTTACAATGAGCAGTTCTTC
TRBD2,-,TRBV19,17,TRBJ2-1,CASSIVTTSGFYNEQFF,TGTGCCAGTAGTATTGTAACGACTAGCGGGTTCTACAATGAGCAGTTCTTC
-,-,TRBV19,13,TRBJ1-4,CASSIDREEKLFF,TGTGCCAGTAGTATAGACAGGGAGGAAAAACTGTTTTTT
-,-,TRBV30,13,TRBJ1-5,CAWSVRSNQPQHF,TGTGCCTGGAGTGTACGGAGCAATCAGCCCCAGCATTTT
-,few,TRBV5-1,15,TRBJ2-1,CASSLGLAGSNEQFF,TGCGCCAGCAGCTTAGGGTTGGCGGGATCCAATGAGCAGTTCTTC
-,-,TRBV3-1/TRBV3-2,17,TRBJ2-1,CASSQERALASYNEQFF,TGTGCCAGCAGCCAAGAACGTGCACTAGCTTCCTACAATGAGCAGTTCTTC
-,-,TRBV5-8,15,TRBJ2-2,CASTLSGGTAGELFF,TGTGCCAGCACCTTATCTGGGGGAACCGCCGGGGAGCTGTTTTTT
-,-,TRBV5-1,13,TRBJ1-1,CASSLGGTNEAFF,TGCGCCAGCAGCTTAGGGGGAACCAATGAAGCTTTCTTT
-,-,TRBV7-6,16,TRBJ2-3,CASSLRVIGAADTQYF,TGTGCCAGCAGTCTAAGGGTAATTGGGGCAGCAGATACGCAGTATTTT
-,-,TRBV21-1,15,TRBJ2-7,CASSTEVPGDNEQYF,TGTGCCAGTAGCACTGAGGTTCCAGGGGACAACGAGCAGTACTTC
TRBD2,-,TRBV5-1,15,TRBJ2-5,CASSRSGRAGETQYF,TGCGCCAGCAGCCGGAGCGGGAGGGCCGGGGAGACCCAGTACTTC
-,-,TRBV6-5,13,TRBJ1-5,CASSYGRDQPQHF,TGTGCCAGCAGTTACGGAAGGGATCAGCCCCAGCATTTT
-,-,TRBV19,15,TRBJ1-6,CASSTGRNYNSPLHF,TGTGCCAGTAGTACCGGACGGAATTATAATTCACCCCTCCACTTT
-,-,TRBV5-1,15,TRBJ1-4,CASSLDRVTNEKLFF,TGCGCCAGCAGCTTGGACAGGGTCACTAATGAAAAACTGTTTTTT
-,-,TRBV30,15,TRBJ1-3,CAWRGTLARGNTIYF,TGTGCCTGGAGGGGGACATTGGCTCGCGGAAACACCATATATTTT
-,-,TRBV7-2,15,TRBJ1-2,CASSLGAGTNYGYTF,TGTGCCAGCAGCTTAGGGGCCGGGACTAACTATGGCTACACCTTC
-,-,TRBV14,12,TRBJ1-4,CASSQGNEKLFF,TGTGCCAGCAGCCAAGGAAATGAAAAACTGTTTTTT
-,-,TRBV24-1,16,TRBJ2-2,CATSDRRGGRIGELFF,TGTGCCACCAGTGACCGCCGTGGGGGGCGGATCGGGGAGCTGTTTTTT
-,-,TRBV6-6,15,TRBJ2-1,CASSYQGRGYNEQFF,TGTGCCAGCAGTTACCAAGGCCGAGGCTACAATGAGCAGTTCTTC
-,-,TRBV7-9,15,TRBJ1-2,CASSTRTSGDYGYTF,TGTGCCAGCAGCACTCGGACCTCTGGGGACTATGGCTACACCTTC
-,-,TRBV11-2,16,TRBJ2-2,CASSLDRQGLTGELFF,TGTGCCAGCAGCTTAGATCGGCAGGGTTTAACCGGGGAGCTGTTTTTT
-,once,TRBV7-9,15,TRBJ2-5,CASSQGGHLQETQYF,TGTGCCAGCAGCCAAGGGGGACACCTCCAAGAGACCCAGTACTTC
-,-,TRBV5-1,15,TRBJ2-5,CASSSPGRQAETQYF,TGCGCCAGCAGCTCCCCGGGGCGGCAGGCAGAGACCCAGTACTTC